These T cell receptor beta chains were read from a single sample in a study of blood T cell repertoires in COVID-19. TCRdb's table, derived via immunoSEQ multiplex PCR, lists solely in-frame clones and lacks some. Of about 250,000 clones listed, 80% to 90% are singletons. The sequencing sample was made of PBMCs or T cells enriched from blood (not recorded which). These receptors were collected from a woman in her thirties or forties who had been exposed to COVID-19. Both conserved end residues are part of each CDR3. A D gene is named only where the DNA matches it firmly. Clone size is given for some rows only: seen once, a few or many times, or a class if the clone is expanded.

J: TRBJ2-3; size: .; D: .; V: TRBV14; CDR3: CASSHTSTDTQYF; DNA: TGTGCCAGCAGCCACACTAGCACAGATACGCAGTATTTT
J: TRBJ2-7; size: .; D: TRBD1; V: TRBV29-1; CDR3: CSVVGQGNGEQYF; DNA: TGCAGCGTTGTGGGACAGGGGAACGGCGAGCAGTACTTC
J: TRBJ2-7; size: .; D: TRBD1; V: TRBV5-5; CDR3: CASSPQGGQGYEQYF; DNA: TGTGCCAGCAGCCCCCAAGGGGGACAGGGCTACGAGCAGTACTTC
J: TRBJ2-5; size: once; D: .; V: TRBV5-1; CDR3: CASSFGQSQETQYF; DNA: TGCGCCAGCAGCTTCGGACAGAGCCAAGAGACCCAGTACTTC
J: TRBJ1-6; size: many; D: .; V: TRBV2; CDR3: CASSPGGTYNSPLHF; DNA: TGTGCCAGCAGCCCGGGGGGGACGTATAATTCACCCCTCCACTTT
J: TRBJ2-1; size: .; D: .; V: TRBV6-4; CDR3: CASSPSGGVNEQFF; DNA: TGTGCCAGCAGTCCCTCGGGTGGCGTCAATGAGCAGTTCTTC
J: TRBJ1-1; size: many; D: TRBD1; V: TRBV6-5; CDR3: CASWLRTGYTEAFF; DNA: TGTGCCAGCTGGCTGAGGACAGGGTACACTGAAGCTTTCTTT
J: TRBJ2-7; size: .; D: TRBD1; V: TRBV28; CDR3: CASRPGQGPYYEQYF; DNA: TGTGCCAGCAGACCCGGACAGGGCCCTTACTACGAGCAGTACTTC
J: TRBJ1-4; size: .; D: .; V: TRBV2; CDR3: CASFEGVATNEKLFF; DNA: TGTGCCAGCTTCGAAGGGGTGGCAACTAATGAAAAACTGTTTTTT
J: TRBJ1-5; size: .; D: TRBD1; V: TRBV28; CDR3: CASRPIGTGNQPQHF; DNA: TGTGCCAGCAGACCAATAGGGACAGGGAATCAGCCCCAGCATTTT
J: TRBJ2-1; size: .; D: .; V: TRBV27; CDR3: CASSSQGPPLPNEQFF; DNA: TGTGCCAGCAGTTCCCAGGGGCCACCCCTCCCCAATGAGCAGTTCTTC
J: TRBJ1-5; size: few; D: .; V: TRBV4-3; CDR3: CASSQDIPTTGRNQPQHF; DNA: TGCGCCAGCAGCCAAGATATCCCCACGACAGGCCGGAATCAGCCCCAGCATTTT
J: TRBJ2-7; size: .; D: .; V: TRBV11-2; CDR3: CASSPDIAQYEQYF; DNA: TGTGCCAGCAGCCCTGACATCGCTCAATACGAGCAGTACTTC
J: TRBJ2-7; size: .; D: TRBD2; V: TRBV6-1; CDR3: CASSDERGGPLYEQYF; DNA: TGTGCCAGCAGTGACGAGCGGGGGGGACCCCTTTATGAGCAGTACTTC
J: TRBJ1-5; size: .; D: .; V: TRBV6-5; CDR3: CASRGSRDNQPQHF; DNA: TGTGCCAGCCGAGGGTCTCGGGACAATCAGCCCCAGCATTTT
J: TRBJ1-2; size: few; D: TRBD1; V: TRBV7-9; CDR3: CASSPLTGDGYTF; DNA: TGTGCCAGCAGCCCACTTACAGGGGACGGCTACACCTTC
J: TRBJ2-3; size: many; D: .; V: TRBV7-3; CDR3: CASSPDLRDTQYF; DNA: TGTGCCAGCAGCCCCGACTTGAGAGATACGCAGTATTTT
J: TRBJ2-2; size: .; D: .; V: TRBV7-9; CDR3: CASSLGGRDTGELFF; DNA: TGTGCCAGCAGCTTAGGTGGTAGAGACACCGGGGAGCTGTTTTTT
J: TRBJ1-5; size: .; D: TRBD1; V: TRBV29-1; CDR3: CSVEDFGDRGDQPQHF; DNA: TGCAGCGTTGAAGATTTCGGCGACAGGGGGGATCAGCCCCAGCATTTT
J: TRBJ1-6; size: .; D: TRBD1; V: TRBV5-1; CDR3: CASSLEVGTANSPLHF; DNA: TGCGCCAGCAGCTTGGAGGTTGGGACAGCTAATTCACCCCTCCACTTT
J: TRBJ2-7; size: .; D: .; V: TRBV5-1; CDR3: CASSLDSGVGYEQYF; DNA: TGCGCCAGCAGCTTGGATTCAGGGGTGGGATACGAGCAGTACTTC
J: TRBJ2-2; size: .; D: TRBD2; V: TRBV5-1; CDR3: CASSTETSSNTGELFF; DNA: TGCGCCAGCAGCACGGAGACTAGCTCTAACACCGGGGAGCTGTTTTTT
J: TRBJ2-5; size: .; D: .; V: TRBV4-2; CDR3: CASSQDQGRGETQYF; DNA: TGTGCCAGCAGCCAAGATCAAGGCAGGGGAGAGACCCAGTACTTC
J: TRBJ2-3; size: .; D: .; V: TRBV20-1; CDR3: CSASVDTQYF; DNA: TGCAGTGCTTCGGTGGATACGCAGTATTTT
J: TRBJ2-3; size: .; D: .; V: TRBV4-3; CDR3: CASSSRGGTDTQYF; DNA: TGCGCCAGCAGCTCCAGGGGAGGCACAGATACGCAGTATTTT
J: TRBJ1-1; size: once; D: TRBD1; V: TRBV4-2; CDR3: CASSQPGTGVFTEAFF; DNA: TGTGCCAGCAGCCAGCCCGGGACAGGGGTTTTCACTGAAGCTTTCTTT
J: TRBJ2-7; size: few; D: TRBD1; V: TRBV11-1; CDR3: CASSLTGGRSEQYF; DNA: TGTGCCAGCAGCCTGACAGGGGGCCGGAGCGAGCAGTACTTC
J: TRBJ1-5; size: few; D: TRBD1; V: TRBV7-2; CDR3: CASSSGQGAGQPQHF; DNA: TGTGCCAGCAGCTCAGGACAGGGGGCGGGGCAGCCCCAGCATTTT
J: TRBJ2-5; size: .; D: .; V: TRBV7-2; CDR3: CASSLGSQETQYF; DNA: TGTGCCAGCAGCTTAGGCAGTCAAGAGACCCAGTACTTC
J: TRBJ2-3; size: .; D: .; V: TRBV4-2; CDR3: CASSQDNRGTDTQYF; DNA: TGTGCCAGCAGCCAAGACAACCGGGGTACAGATACGCAGTATTTT
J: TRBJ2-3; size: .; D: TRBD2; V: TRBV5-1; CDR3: CASSLGGLASDTQYF; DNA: TGCGCCAGCAGCTTGGGAGGACTAGCGTCTGATACGCAGTATTTT
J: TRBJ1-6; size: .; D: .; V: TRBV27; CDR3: CASSGGTSSSYNSPLHF; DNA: TGTGCCAGCAGTGGCGGGACGTCGAGCTCCTATAATTCACCCCTCCACTTT
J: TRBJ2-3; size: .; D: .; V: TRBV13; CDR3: CASSLYGGSTDTQYF; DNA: TGTGCCAGCAGCTTATACGGGGGTAGCACAGATACGCAGTATTTT
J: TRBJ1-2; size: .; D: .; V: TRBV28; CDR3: CASRKTGTPNDKGYTF; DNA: TGTGCCAGCAGAAAAACCGGGACACCTAACGACAAAGGCTACACCTTC
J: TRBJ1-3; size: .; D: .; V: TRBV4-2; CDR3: CASSPGQSGNTIYF; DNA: TGTGCCAGCAGCCCAGGACAGTCTGGAAACACCATATATTTT
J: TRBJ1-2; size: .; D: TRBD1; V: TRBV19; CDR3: CASSIDQDRGTYGYTF; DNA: TGTGCCAGTAGTATAGATCAGGACAGGGGGACCTATGGCTACACCTTC
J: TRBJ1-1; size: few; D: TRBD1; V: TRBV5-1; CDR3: CASSRDRNTEAFF; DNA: TGCGCCAGCAGCAGGGACAGGAACACTGAAGCTTTCTTT
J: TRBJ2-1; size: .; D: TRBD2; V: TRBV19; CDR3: CASSSGASGNEQFF; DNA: TGTGCCAGTAGTAGTGGGGCTAGCGGCAATGAGCAGTTCTTC
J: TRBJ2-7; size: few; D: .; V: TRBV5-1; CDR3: CASSFGLIQTNEQYF; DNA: TGCGCCAGCAGCTTCGGTCTGATACAGACCAACGAGCAGTACTTC
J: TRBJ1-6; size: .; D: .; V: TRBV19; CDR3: CASTPGGSSYNSPLHF; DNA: TGTGCCAGTACCCCCGGGGGGAGCTCCTATAATTCACCCCTCCACTTT
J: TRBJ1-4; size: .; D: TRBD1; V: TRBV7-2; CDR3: CASSIRQGNEKLFF; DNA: TGTGCCAGCAGCATTAGACAGGGTAATGAAAAACTGTTTTTT
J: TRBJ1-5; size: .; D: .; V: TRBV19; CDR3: CASSMNPQLWSNQPQHF; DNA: TGTGCCAGTAGTATGAATCCACAGTTATGGAGCAATCAGCCCCAGCATTTT
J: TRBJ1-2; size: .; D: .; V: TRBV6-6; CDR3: CASSPRVIYGYTF; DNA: TGTGCCAGCAGTCCCCGGGTGATATATGGCTACACCTTC
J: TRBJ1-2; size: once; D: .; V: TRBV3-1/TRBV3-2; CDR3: CASSQAGSLDGYTF; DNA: TGTGCCAGCAGCCAAGCGGGGTCCCTTGATGGCTACACCTTC
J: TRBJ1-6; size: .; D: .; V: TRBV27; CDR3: CASSSPPDRPLSALHF; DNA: TGTGCCAGCAGTTCCCCCCCCGACAGGCCCCTTTCGGCCCTCCACTTT
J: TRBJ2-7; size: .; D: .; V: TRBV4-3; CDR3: CASSRADVRSYEQYF; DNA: TGCGCCAGCAGCCGAGCGGACGTTCGTTCCTACGAGCAGTACTTC
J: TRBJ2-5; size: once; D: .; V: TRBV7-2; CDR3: CASSLQTGTQETQYF; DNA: TGTGCCAGCAGCCTCCAGACAGGCACCCAAGAGACCCAGTACTTC
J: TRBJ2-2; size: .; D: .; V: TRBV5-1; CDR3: CASSLGTAVGELFF; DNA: TGCGCCAGCAGCTTGGGCACTGCCGTCGGGGAGCTGTTTTTT